This entry lists 18 T cell receptor beta chains sequenced from one sample in a study of CD8 T cells in Susac syndrome. RNA was extracted with the RNeasy kit, and a quantity of about 0.45 to 1 ug was reverse transcribed using random hexamers. TCRdb recomputed calls from the immunoSEQ multiplex PCR reads with MiXCR, one row per CDR3 protein. In the table there are about 300,000 distinct CDR3 sequences, around 84% of which are singletons. The sequencing input was CD8+ T cells from PBMCs. The receptors stem from a human donor with multiple sclerosis.

The chain recombines TRBV10-3 with TRBJ2-7, with 8 bases matching TRBD2. Germline V CDR1 and CDR2: ENHRY, SYGVKD. The CDR3 runs to 15 residues. V dropped 6 bases and J dropped 5; count of bases not matched to a gene: 12. CDR3 sequence (DNA): TGTGCCATCAGGGACCCTCCCGGGAGGGTCGACGAGCAGTACTTC. Encoded protein: CAIRDPPGRVDEQYF.

The J gene is TRBJ2-7, the V gene TRBV28; D gene ambiguous. V lost 5 bases to trimming and J lost 4 bases, with 9 bases between them. The CDR3 spans 12 residues. The germline V gene has CDR1 MDHEN and CDR2 SYDVKM. CDR3 residues: CASSPSKYEQYF. As DNA, the CDR3 is TGTGCCAGCAGTCCATCAAAGTACGAGCAGTACTTC.

V is TRBV7-9 and J is TRBJ2-3, with D hard to call. The CDR3 is 14 residues long. The germline V and J ends were trimmed by 5 bases and 0 bases, with 9 bases remaining between them. Looked up from germline, CDR1 is SEHNR and CDR2 is FQNEAQ (reference sequence). The CDR3 nucleotides read TGTGCCAGCAGCAGACCCAGGAGCACAGATACGCAGTATTTT. Amino acid sequence: CASSRPRSTDTQYF.

This clonotype appeared a single time. The chain uses TRBV29-1 and TRBJ2-1; no reliable D call. Trimming stripped 4 bases from V and 0 bases from J, with 7 bases between. CDR1 is SQVTM and CDR2 is ANQGSEA in the germline V gene. CDR3 length: 13 amino acids. CDR3 nucleotides: TGCAGCGTTGGGCGGAGCTCCTACAATGAGCAGTTCTTC. Amino acids: CSVGRSSYNEQFF.

This clonotype was counted once. The chain has TRBV27 and TRBJ1-6; 7 nucleotides line up with TRBD1. V shed 4 bases, J shed 6 bases, and the junction held 6 bases outside the gene matches. This CDR3 spans 15 amino acids. The germline V gene has CDR1 MNHEY and CDR2 SMNVEV (reference sequence). The CDR3 DNA reads as TGTGCCAGCAGTTCCCTCGGACAGGCTAATTCACCCCTCCACTTT. Translated: CASSSLGQANSPLHF.

The chain couples TRBV27 to TRBJ2-7; D gene unclear. Germline V lookup: CDR1 MNHEY, CDR2 SMNVEV (reference sequence). Trimming took off 0 bases at V and 6 bases at J, with 6 bases between the two ends. CDR3 length equals 12 residues. The CDR3 spells CASSLSGREQYF. Written as DNA, the CDR3 is TGTGCCAGCAGTTTATCTGGACGCGAGCAGTACTTC.

The V call is TRBV27, the J call TRBJ2-5; D remains unclear. The CDR3 covers 13 residues. Germline lookup yields CDR1 MNHEY and CDR2 SMNVEV (reference sequence). With 2 bases removed from V and 3 bases from J, the gap between germline ends came to 7 bases. The CDR3 spells CASSLVDEETQYF. In nucleotides, the CDR3 is TGTGCCAGCAGTTTAGTGGACGAAGAGACCCAGTACTTC.

This clonotype was counted between two and nine times. The CDR3 region is CASGDRSRYQPQHF. In nucleotides, the CDR3 is TGTGCCAGCGGGGACAGGAGTCGATATCAGCCCCAGCATTTT. This chain joins TRBV6-1 and TRBJ1-5; TRBD1 agrees at 8 bases. Germline V gene sequence: CDR1 MNHNS, CDR2 SASEGT. V lost 8 bases to trimming and J lost 5 bases; unmatched junction nucleotides: 8. The CDR3 totals 14 residues.

The CDR3 sequence is CASSSTETSGVSGEQFF. Written as DNA, the CDR3 is TGTGCCAGCAGTTCCACCGAGACTAGCGGGGTTTCGGGGGAGCAGTTCTTC. The gene calls are TRBV27 and TRBJ2-1; 11 nucleotides align to TRBD2. The germline V gene encodes CDR1 MNHEY and CDR2 SMNVEV (reference sequence). This CDR3 comprises 17 residues. Trimming at V came to 4 bases and at J to 10 bases, leaving 15 bases not matched to a gene.

The genes are TRBV6-6 and TRBJ2-5; weak D call: TRBD2 (5 bases). Germline-derived CDR1 and CDR2 are MNHNY and SVGAGI (reference sequence). V gave up 7 bases and J gave up 2 bases, with 17 bases separating them. The CDR3 loop spans 15 amino acids. The chain's CDR3 is CASTKDWSRQETQYF. Here the CDR3 DNA reads TGTGCCAGCACCAAGGACTGGAGCAGACAAGAGACCCAGTACTTC.

This sequence joins TRBV27 and TRBJ2-3, with 8 bases fitting TRBD1. The CDR3 extends over 14 amino acids. With V trimmed by 4 bases and J by 6 bases, 6 bases remained unmatched. In germline, CDR1 is MNHEY, CDR2 SMNVEV (reference sequence). DNA of the CDR3: TGTGCCAGCAGTTCCGGACAGGGTCCTGATACGCAGTATTTT. This gives the protein CASSSGQGPDTQYF.

The chain carries TRBV3-1 and TRBJ1-4; no definite D call. The CDR3 is 13 residues long. The germline V and J ends were trimmed by 0 bases and 8 bases, with 7 bases remaining between them. The germline V gene has CDR1 LGHDT and CDR2 YNNKEL (reference sequence). The CDR3 DNA reads TGTGCCAGCAGCCAAGATCCGGAGGAAAAACTGTTTTTT. Translation gives CASSQDPEEKLFF.

V and J are TRBV27 and TRBJ1-1; 8 bases align to TRBD1. After removal of 6 bases from V and 2 bases from J, the junction contained 5 bases not matched to a gene. The CDR3 runs to 14 residues. Germline lookup yields CDR1 MNHEY and CDR2 SMNVEV (reference sequence). This CDR3 is CASSSGTGNTEAFF. The CDR3, as DNA: TGTGCCAGCAGCTCCGGGACAGGTAACACTGAAGCTTTCTTT.

This sequence joins TRBV20-1 and TRBJ2-3; no definite D call. Trimming stripped 6 bases from V and 8 bases from J, with 9 bases between. Germline assignment: CDR1 DFQATT and CDR2 SNEGSKA (reference sequence). CDR3 size: 10 residues. The CDR3 DNA is TGCAGTGCCCCCAGGTTTACGCAGTATTTT. Residues: CSAPRFTQYF.

This clonotype was seen just once. The chain recombines TRBV4-2 with TRBJ2-1, with TRBD2 identical over 9 bases. Germline V lookup: CDR1 LGHNA, CDR2 YNFKEQ. This CDR3 has 18 amino acids. The J segment lost 4 bases and the V segment lost 4 bases, leaving 14 bases of the junction unmatched. CDR3 region: CASSLPGEVTSGYNEQFF. The CDR3 bases are TGTGCCAGCAGCCTCCCAGGGGAGGTGACTAGCGGATACAATGAGCAGTTCTTC.

The J gene is TRBJ2-1, the V gene TRBV9; no firm D call. Deletions cut 7 bases from V and 2 bases from J, with 13 bases between. The CDR3 length is 14 residues. The germline V gene encodes CDR1 SGDLS and CDR2 YYNGEE. CDR3 protein: CASSREAAYNEQFF. The CDR3 DNA reads TGTGCCAGCTCCCGCGAGGCGGCCTACAATGAGCAGTTCTTC.

The rearrangement links TRBV19 to TRBJ2-1; 9 bases map to TRBD2. Germline assignment: CDR1 LNHDA and CDR2 SQIVND (reference sequence). The CDR3 is 17 amino acids. The V gene end was trimmed by 5 bases and the J gene end by 6 bases; junction bases not matched to a gene: 14. This CDR3 is CASSPPLPSGASNEQFF. In DNA form, the CDR3 reads TGTGCCAGTAGTCCACCACTCCCTAGCGGGGCAAGCAATGAGCAGTTCTTC.

V is TRBV28 and J is TRBJ2-7; 15 bases map to TRBD2. From germline, CDR1 is MDHEN and CDR2 SYDVKM. The CDR3 runs to 16 residues. The V gene end was trimmed by 5 bases and the J gene end by 5 bases; junction bases not matched to a gene: 7. The CDR3 loop is CASSPGTSGRFDEQYF. The CDR3 DNA reads as TGTGCCAGCAGTCCGGGGACTAGCGGGAGGTTTGACGAGCAGTACTTC. The full variable domain, in which reference TRBV28 and TRBJ2-7 provide the parts outside the CDR3, is DVKVTQSSRYLVKRTGEKVFLECVQDMDHENMFWYRQDPGLGLRLIYFSYDVKMKEKGDIPEGYSVSREKKERFSLILESASTNQTSMYLCASSPGTSGRFDEQYFGPGTRLTVT.